Shown below are 19 T cell receptor beta chains from a single sample sequenced in a study of blood T cell repertoires in COVID-19. Assay used: immunoSEQ multiplex PCR; TCRdb lists only in-frame clones, some missing. The sample records 180,000 or so clones, approximately 78% being singletons. The sequenced material came from peripheral blood. Every receptor here comes from a woman older than 75 with COVID-19, enrolled during active disease.

V and J are TRBV5-1 and TRBJ1-4; no clear D gene. CDR3 length equals 14 residues. Germline V gene lookup returns CDR1 SGHRS and CDR2 YFSETQ. The V end lost 4 bases, the J end lost 7 bases, and 14 bases lay between the germline ends. In DNA form, the CDR3 reads TGCGCCAGCAGCCAAGACACCATCCCTGAAAAACTGTTTTTT. Translation: CASSQDTIPEKLFF.

The chain combines TRBV28 with TRBJ1-5; unclear D gene. The germline V gene encodes CDR1 MDHEN and CDR2 SYDVKM. This CDR3 has 15 amino acids. Trimming removed 1 base at V and 0 bases at J, with 7 bases between. Here the CDR3 reads CASSLSGNSNQPQHF. Written as DNA, the CDR3 is TGTGCCAGCAGTTTATCAGGAAATAGCAATCAGCCCCAGCATTTT.

V and J are TRBV6-1 and TRBJ2-1; possible D gene TRBD2, 5 bases. CDR1 is MNHNS, CDR2 SASEGT, per germline. CDR3 length equals 13 residues. The V end was cut by 0 bases, the J end by 6 bases, with 6 bases between. The CDR3 loop is CASSEAGSNEQFF. Written as DNA, the CDR3 is TGTGCCAGCAGTGAAGCGGGGAGCAATGAGCAGTTCTTC.

This clone was picked up a small number of times. The gene calls are TRBV28 and TRBJ2-7, with D possibly TRBD2 on 6 matching bases. Between the trimmed V and J ends, which lost 6 bases and 2 bases, there was a span of 11 bases. Germline lookup yields CDR1 MDHEN and CDR2 SYDVKM. The length of the CDR3 is 13 residues. Written as DNA, the CDR3 is TGTGCCAGCAGCCCTAGCGTTCCCTACGAGCAGTACTTC. Translated: CASSPSVPYEQYF.

The chain recombines TRBV29-1 with TRBJ2-3, with D possibly matching TRBD2 (5 bases). This CDR3 has 17 residues. Trimming took off 3 bases at V and 4 bases at J, with 23 bases between the two ends. The germline V gene has CDR1 SQVTM and CDR2 ANQGSEA. The CDR3 nucleotides are TGCAGCGTTGATAGTATGCCGCTAGCACCCAGAGCAGATACGCAGTATTTT. Amino acid sequence: CSVDSMPLAPRADTQYF.

This clone has more than one count but fewer than ten. The chain is built from TRBV2 and TRBJ1-6, with D perhaps matching TRBD1 (5 bases). The V and J ends lost 6 bases and 1 base respectively, with 16 bases between them. Looked up from germline, CDR1 is SNHLY and CDR2 is FYNNEI. This CDR3 has 17 residues. This CDR3 is CASSTAQGGSYNSPLHF. DNA for the CDR3: TGTGCCAGCAGCACGGCCCAGGGTGGGTCCTATAATTCACCCCTCCACTTT.

The chain has TRBV6-6 and TRBJ2-1; 10 nucleotides align to TRBD2. The CDR3 is made up of 18 amino acids. Germline values: CDR1 MNHNY, CDR2 SVGAGI (reference sequence). Trimming removed 6 bases from V and 9 bases from J; junction bases left unmatched: 20. The CDR3 protein is CASSRGGLAPLSDVEQFF. Here the CDR3 DNA reads TGTGCCAGCAGCCGAGGGGGACTAGCGCCTTTAAGTGATGTTGAGCAGTTCTTC.

The chain combines TRBV7-9 with TRBJ2-1; 7 bases are shared with TRBD1. The CDR3 is 13 residues long. CDR1 and CDR2 (germline): SEHNR, FQNEAQ (reference sequence). V lost 4 bases and J lost 6; bases outside the gene matches: 3. CDR3 DNA: TGTGCCAGCAGCTCGGGACAGAGCAATGAGCAGTTCTTC. It yields the protein CASSSGQSNEQFF.

This chain uses TRBV9 with TRBJ1-2; TRBD1 aligns across 9 bases. CDR1 and CDR2 from the germline V gene are SGDLS and YYNGEE. J gave up 8 bases and V 1 base, and 6 bases lay outside the gene matches. The length of the CDR3 is 14 residues. The CDR3 loop is CASSVTGGAWGYTF. The DNA for the CDR3 is TGTGCCAGCAGCGTAACAGGGGGCGCGTGGGGCTACACCTTC.

This chain links TRBV5-1 with TRBJ2-3; 12 nucleotides align to TRBD2. The CDR3 loop spans 19 amino acids. The trim removed 0 bases at V and 2 bases at J, leaving 10 bases unmatched. The germline V gene encodes CDR1 SGHRS and CDR2 YFSETQ. In nucleotides, the CDR3 is TGCGCCAGCAGCTTGGGCGACAGAGGACTAGCGGGGTTCACAGATACGCAGTATTTT. Translation gives CASSLGDRGLAGFTDTQYF.

The chain joins TRBV29-1 to TRBJ2-2, with a possible D match to TRBD1 (6 bases). Trimming removed 6 bases from V and 1 base from J, with 12 bases in between. Germline values: CDR1 SQVTM, CDR2 ANQGSEA. This CDR3 region has 14 residues. The CDR3 here is CSVTQDRNTGELFF. The CDR3 DNA reads TGCAGCGTAACCCAGGACAGGAACACCGGGGAGCTGTTTTTT.

The J gene is TRBJ2-1, the V gene TRBV5-1; 12 nucleotides agree with TRBD2. The ends lost 2 bases at V and 2 bases at J; junction bases unmatched: 5. The CDR3 length is 17 residues. Germline V gives CDR1 SGHRS, CDR2 YFSETQ. The CDR3 coding sequence is TGCGCCAGCAGCTTCCCTAGCGGGGGGGGCGCCTACAATGAGCAGTTCTTC. This sequence encodes CASSFPSGGGAYNEQFF. Drawing the rest from reference TRBV5-1 and TRBJ2-1, the complete variable domain is KAGVTQTPRYLIKTRGQQVTLSCSPISGHRSVSWYQQTPGQGLQFLFEYFSETQRNKGNFPGRFSGRQFSNSRSEMNVSTLELGDSALYLCASSFPSGGGAYNEQFFGPGTRLTVL.

V usage is TRBV6-6 and J usage is TRBJ1-2; a weak D match, TRBD1 (5 bases). The V end was cut by 2 bases, the J end by 2 bases, with 9 bases between. The germline V gene encodes CDR1 MNHNY and CDR2 SVGAGI (reference sequence). The CDR3 extends over 14 amino acids. The CDR3 DNA follows: TGTGCCAGCAGTTACCTCGCAGGGAACTATGGCTACACCTTC. Its translation is CASSYLAGNYGYTF.

The V gene is TRBV14, the J gene TRBJ1-1; the D is unclear. CDR1 and CDR2 from the germline V gene are SGHDN and FVKESK. The CDR3 is 13 amino acids. Trimming stripped 6 bases from V and 4 bases from J, with 12 bases between. The CDR3 bases are TGTGCCAGCAGTGAGGGTTACGGCACTGAAGCTTTCTTT. The encoded protein is CASSEGYGTEAFF.

J is TRBJ1-6 and V is TRBV7-9, with TRBD1 matching 8 bases. The germline gives CDR1 SEHNR, CDR2 FQNEAQ (reference sequence). The CDR3 extends over 14 amino acids. V lost 5 bases, J lost 10 bases, and 7 bases stayed unmatched. For the CDR3, the DNA is TGTGCCAGCAGCCCCGGGACAGGAGGCTCACCCCTCCACTTT. Protein sequence: CASSPGTGGSPLHF.

This clone was seen a single time. This CDR3 reads CASSERGGRTTDTQYF. CDR3 sequence (DNA): TGTGCCAGCAGTGAAAGAGGCGGGAGAACCACAGATACGCAGTATTTT. The chain links TRBV2 to TRBJ2-3; TRBD2 matches at 7 bases. Per the germline V gene, CDR1 is SNHLY and CDR2 is FYNNEI. The CDR3 spans 16 residues. After removal of 2 bases from V and 2 bases from J, the junction contained 7 bases not matched to a gene.

The chain is built from TRBV5-1 and TRBJ2-6; D is uncertain. The V and J ends lost 0 bases and 0 bases respectively, with 10 bases between them. The CDR3 is made up of 17 amino acids. The germline gives CDR1 SGHRS, CDR2 YFSETQ. The CDR3 DNA sequence: TGCGCCAGCAGCTTGGTGTGGGCGAACTCTGGGGCCAACGTCCTGACTTTC. Translating gives CASSLVWANSGANVLTF.

The V call is TRBV19, the J call TRBJ1-2, with a tentative D call TRBD1 (6 bases). The V and J ends lost 3 bases and 0 bases respectively, with 14 bases between them. The germline CDR1 and CDR2 sequences are LNHDA and SQIVND (reference sequence). This CDR3 comprises 16 residues. The CDR3 DNA reads as TGTGCCAGTAGTATGGCCTGGGGGCAGCCTAACTATGGCTACACCTTC. Translating it yields CASSMAWGQPNYGYTF.

The gene calls are TRBV5-1 and TRBJ2-2; D perhaps matches TRBD2 (7 bases). The germline CDR1 and CDR2 sequences are SGHRS and YFSETQ. The CDR3 sequence is 16 residues long. V lost 4 bases, J lost 3 bases, and 16 bases lay in between. The CDR3 DNA follows: TGCGCCAGCAGCGCCCCGGGGGGCTCGGACACCGGGGAGCTGTTTTTT. Protein: CASSAPGGSDTGELFF.